Listed below are T cell receptor beta chains from one sample, sequenced in a study of T cell repertoires in cytomegalovirus infection. Which antigens these TCRs recognize remains unknown. TCRdb fed the reads into MiXCR, producing one record per CDR3 protein. The profile shows roughly 87,000 distinct CDR3 sequences, approximately 30% of them singletons. Material: CD8+ T cells from cultured PBMCs, obtained from culture after CMV antigen stimulation. The receptors shown here come from a human donor in good health (CMV status not recorded). Some clones in this sample may be carry-over from other donors' samples. Both conserved end residues are part of each CDR3. D genes are given only for firm matches. Clone size is stated in some rows and not others, as once, few, many or a class when expanded.

j_call v_call clone_size d_call cdr3_nt cdr3_aa
TRBJ1-2 TRBV28 - - TGTGCCAGCAGCTCAAACTATGGCTACACCTTC CASSSNYGYTF
TRBJ2-1 TRBV7-2 few TRBD2 TGTGCCAGCAGCTTGACTAGCGCCGGTGAGCAGTTCTTC CASSLTSAGEQFF
TRBJ1-1 TRBV29-1 - - TGCAGCGCCACATCGAACACTGAAGCTTTCTTT CSATSNTEAFF
TRBJ2-1 TRBV19 few - TGTGCCAGTACCCCGACAAGCTACAATGAGCAGTTCTTC CASTPTSYNEQFF
TRBJ2-3 TRBV11-2 few - TGTGCCAGCAGCTTAGATCAGGGACCCTTTTCGGATACGCAGTATTTT CASSLDQGPFSDTQYF
TRBJ1-5 TRBV7-8 many - TGTGCCAGCAGCCCCCTTAATCAGCCCCAGCATTTT CASSPLNQPQHF
TRBJ1-1 TRBV24-1 - - TGTGCCACCAGTGAATTCAGGGGCACTGAAGCTTTCTTT CATSEFRGTEAFF
TRBJ2-7 TRBV27 - - TGTGCCAGCAGCCCTTCGGCGGGACGTAGCTCCTACGAGCAGTACTTC CASSPSAGRSSYEQYF
TRBJ1-1 TRBV7-2 many TRBD1 TGTGCCAGCAGCTTAAGGGCGACAGGGTTAATCGACACTGAAGCTTTCTTT CASSLRATGLIDTEAFF
TRBJ1-1 TRBV7-8 many TRBD1 TGTGCCAGCAGCCCAGGGGGGACTGAAGCTTTCTTT CASSPGGTEAFF
TRBJ1-6 TRBV27 few - TGTGCCAGCAAGAACGACGGTGCCTATAATTCACCCCTCCACTTT CASKNDGAYNSPLHF
TRBJ2-1 TRBV7-9 - - TGTGCCAGCAGCCCAACAGGGCGAACTTTGAATGAGCAGTTCTTC CASSPTGRTLNEQFF
TRBJ2-1 TRBV12-3/TRBV12-4 - - TGTGCCAGCAGTTTAAGGGGCCCTATCCATGAGCAGTTCTTC CASSLRGPIHEQFF
TRBJ1-5 TRBV12-5 - TRBD1 TGTGCTAGTGGTCACGGACAGGGTTACAATCAGCCCCAGCATTTT CASGHGQGYNQPQHF
TRBJ2-6 TRBV5-5 few - TGTGCCAGCAGCTTGACGAATTCTGGGGCCAACGTCCTGACTTTC CASSLTNSGANVLTF
TRBJ2-3 TRBV7-6 many - TGTGCCAGCAGCTTACTTGCTGGCACAGATACGCAGTATTTT CASSLLAGTDTQYF
TRBJ2-7 TRBV5-8 - - TGTGCCAGCAGCCCGGGACCTGAGCTTACCTACGAGCAGTACTTC CASSPGPELTYEQYF
TRBJ1-2 TRBV20-1 - - TGCAGTGCCCTATTTGGGGGGGCGTATGGCTACACCTTC CSALFGGAYGYTF
TRBJ2-7 TRBV5-1 - - TGCGCCAGCAGCTTGGAAGAGGAGCCGGGCCCTACCCTTTACGAGCAGTACTTC CASSLEEEPGPTLYEQYF
TRBJ1-1 TRBV19 - - TGTGCCAGTAGTATCACCACAGTGAACACTGAAGCTTTCTTT CASSITTVNTEAFF
TRBJ2-1 TRBV19 few TRBD2 TGTGCCAGTAGTATGTCTAGCGGCTACAATGAGCAGTTCTTC CASSMSSGYNEQFF
TRBJ2-1 TRBV24-1 few - TGTGCCACCAGTGCAACTCATGATGGATACAATGAGCAGTTCTTC CATSATHDGYNEQFF
TRBJ2-1 TRBV7-2 many TRBD2 TGTGCCAGCACCAAGGAGCGGGGGCCCGTGGGGAATGAGCAGTTCTTC CASTKERGPVGNEQFF
TRBJ2-1 TRBV7-3 - TRBD2 TGTGCCAGCAGCCCCGGTGCGGGGGGCCCCTACAATGAGCAGTTCTTC CASSPGAGGPYNEQFF
TRBJ1-1 TRBV19 few TRBD1 TGTGCCAGTAGTATCTCCGGGACAGGGATTGGGACTGAAGCTTTCTTT CASSISGTGIGTEAFF
TRBJ2-1 TRBV9 - TRBD1 TGTGCCAGCAGCTCCTACCCTAGGGGACAGGAGAGCAATGAGCAGTTCTTC CASSSYPRGQESNEQFF
TRBJ2-3 TRBV3-1 - - TGTGCCAGCAGCCAAGAGAATCGCGGGTGGGCAGATACGCAGTATTTT CASSQENRGWADTQYF
TRBJ2-1 TRBV12-3/TRBV12-4 few - TGTGCCAGCAGAACAGGGTTCTATGGCGATGAGCAGTTCTTC CASRTGFYGDEQFF
TRBJ2-3 TRBV7-9 few - TGTGCCAGCAGCAACAGGGAAAATACGCAGTATTTT CASSNRENTQYF
TRBJ1-1 TRBV3-1 - - TGTGCCAGCAGCCAAGTCGGGAGTGGTATCACTGAAGCTTTCTTT CASSQVGSGITEAFF
TRBJ1-1 TRBV11-3 few - TGTGCCAGCAGCTTAGTCGAGAACACTGAAGCTTTCTTT CASSLVENTEAFF
TRBJ2-1 TRBV10-3 - - TGTGCCGCCTGGTCCGGGGAGGACAATGAGCAGTTCTTC CAAWSGEDNEQFF
TRBJ2-7 TRBV6-1 - TRBD1 TGTGCCAGCAGTGAAACGGACCAGGACAGGGCGAGTTCCTACGAGCAGTACTTC CASSETDQDRASSYEQYF
TRBJ1-1 TRBV7-9 few - TGTGCCAGCAGCTTAGTTTCGTTTGGAACTGAAGCTTTCTTT CASSLVSFGTEAFF
TRBJ2-1 TRBV6-5 - - TGTGCCAGCAGTTACTCGATAGGCAGTTTCCTTACCTACAATGAGCAGTTCTTC CASSYSIGSFLTYNEQFF
TRBJ2-2 TRBV4-1 many - TGCGCCAGCAGCCAAGACGGATTCCCCGGATCCACGAACACCGGGGAGCTGTTTTTT CASSQDGFPGSTNTGELFF